There are a few counts of the clone carrying this T cell receptor beta chain. Its antigen is currently unknown. The sample is drawn from a study of cytomegalovirus exposure and HLA in healthy donors. Overall study: When 350 to 500 donors were genotyped, over 80% of them were found to fall in the Caucasian-associated ancestry cluster.

General study results and limits: A later analysis by the authors found several of the most significant clusters apparently linked to common viral pathogens. Later on, a genetic analysis was performed. It linked a missense variant in DCLRE1C with V- and J-gene trimming of TCR beta.

Germline assignment: CDR1 SGHDN and CDR2 FVKESK. The CDR3 runs to 14 residues. Trimming cost V 4 bases and J 0 bases; bases outside gene matches: 1. In the PCR, 60 Vbeta and 13 Jbeta primers were used. Only in-frame clones appear in the TCRdb table, and some are missing; sequencing was by immunoSEQ multiplex PCR. The sample has some 170,000 clones, more than 65% seen once. What was sequenced was PBMCs. The chain links TRBV14 to TRBJ2-3, with TRBD2 matching 7 bases. The sequence was collected from a man aged 18 to 29 in good health and CMV-seropositive. CDR3 region: CASSLGGSTDTQYF. The CDR3 DNA is TGTGCCAGCAGCCTCGGGGGGAGCACAGATACGCAGTATTTT.